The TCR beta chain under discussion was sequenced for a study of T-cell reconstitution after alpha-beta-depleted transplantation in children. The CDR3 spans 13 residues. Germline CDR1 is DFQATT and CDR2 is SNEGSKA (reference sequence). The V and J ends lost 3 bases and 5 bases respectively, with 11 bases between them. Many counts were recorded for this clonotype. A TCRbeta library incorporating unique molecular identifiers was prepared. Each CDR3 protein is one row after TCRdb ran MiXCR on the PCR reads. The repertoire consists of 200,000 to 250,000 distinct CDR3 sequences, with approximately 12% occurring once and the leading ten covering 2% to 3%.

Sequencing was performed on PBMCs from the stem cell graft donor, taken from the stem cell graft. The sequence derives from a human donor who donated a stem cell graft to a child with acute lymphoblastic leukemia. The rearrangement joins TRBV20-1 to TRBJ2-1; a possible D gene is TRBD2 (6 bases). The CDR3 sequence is CSASAGGNNEQFF. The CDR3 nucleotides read TGCAGTGCTAGCGCCGGGGGAAACAATGAGCAGTTCTTC.